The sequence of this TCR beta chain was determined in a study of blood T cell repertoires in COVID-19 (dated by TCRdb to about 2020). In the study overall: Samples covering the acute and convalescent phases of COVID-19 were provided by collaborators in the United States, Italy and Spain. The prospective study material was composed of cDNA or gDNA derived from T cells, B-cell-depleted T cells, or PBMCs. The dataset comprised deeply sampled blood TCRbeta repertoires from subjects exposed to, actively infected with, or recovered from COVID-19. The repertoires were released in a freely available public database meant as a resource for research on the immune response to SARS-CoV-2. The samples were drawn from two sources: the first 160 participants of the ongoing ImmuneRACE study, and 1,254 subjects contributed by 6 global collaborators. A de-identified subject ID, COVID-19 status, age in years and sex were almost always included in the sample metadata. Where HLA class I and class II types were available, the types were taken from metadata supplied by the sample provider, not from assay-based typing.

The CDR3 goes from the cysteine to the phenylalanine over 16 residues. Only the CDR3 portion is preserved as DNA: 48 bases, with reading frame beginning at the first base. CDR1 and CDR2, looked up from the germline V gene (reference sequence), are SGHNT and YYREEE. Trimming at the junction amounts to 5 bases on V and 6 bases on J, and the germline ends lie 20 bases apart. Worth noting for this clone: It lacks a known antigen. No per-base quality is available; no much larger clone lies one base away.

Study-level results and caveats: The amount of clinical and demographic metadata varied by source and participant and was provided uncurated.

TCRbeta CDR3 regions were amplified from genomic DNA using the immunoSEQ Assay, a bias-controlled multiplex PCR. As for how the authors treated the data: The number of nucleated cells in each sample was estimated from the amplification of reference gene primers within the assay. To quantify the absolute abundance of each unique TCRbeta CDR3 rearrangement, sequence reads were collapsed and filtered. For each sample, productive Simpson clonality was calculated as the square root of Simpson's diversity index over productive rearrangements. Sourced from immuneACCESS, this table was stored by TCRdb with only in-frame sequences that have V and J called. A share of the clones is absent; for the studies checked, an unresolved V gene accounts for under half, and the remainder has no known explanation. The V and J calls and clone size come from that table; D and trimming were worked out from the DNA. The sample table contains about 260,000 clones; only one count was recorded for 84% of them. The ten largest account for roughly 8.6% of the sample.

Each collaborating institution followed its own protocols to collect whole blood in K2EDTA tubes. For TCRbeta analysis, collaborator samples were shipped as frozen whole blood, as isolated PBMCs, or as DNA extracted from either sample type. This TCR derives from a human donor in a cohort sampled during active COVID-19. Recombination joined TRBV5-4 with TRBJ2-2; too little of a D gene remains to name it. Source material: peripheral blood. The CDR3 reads CASSPGGFLSPGELFF. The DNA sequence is TGTGCCAGCAGTCCTGGCGGATTTCTGTCCCCCGGGGAGCTGTTTTTT.